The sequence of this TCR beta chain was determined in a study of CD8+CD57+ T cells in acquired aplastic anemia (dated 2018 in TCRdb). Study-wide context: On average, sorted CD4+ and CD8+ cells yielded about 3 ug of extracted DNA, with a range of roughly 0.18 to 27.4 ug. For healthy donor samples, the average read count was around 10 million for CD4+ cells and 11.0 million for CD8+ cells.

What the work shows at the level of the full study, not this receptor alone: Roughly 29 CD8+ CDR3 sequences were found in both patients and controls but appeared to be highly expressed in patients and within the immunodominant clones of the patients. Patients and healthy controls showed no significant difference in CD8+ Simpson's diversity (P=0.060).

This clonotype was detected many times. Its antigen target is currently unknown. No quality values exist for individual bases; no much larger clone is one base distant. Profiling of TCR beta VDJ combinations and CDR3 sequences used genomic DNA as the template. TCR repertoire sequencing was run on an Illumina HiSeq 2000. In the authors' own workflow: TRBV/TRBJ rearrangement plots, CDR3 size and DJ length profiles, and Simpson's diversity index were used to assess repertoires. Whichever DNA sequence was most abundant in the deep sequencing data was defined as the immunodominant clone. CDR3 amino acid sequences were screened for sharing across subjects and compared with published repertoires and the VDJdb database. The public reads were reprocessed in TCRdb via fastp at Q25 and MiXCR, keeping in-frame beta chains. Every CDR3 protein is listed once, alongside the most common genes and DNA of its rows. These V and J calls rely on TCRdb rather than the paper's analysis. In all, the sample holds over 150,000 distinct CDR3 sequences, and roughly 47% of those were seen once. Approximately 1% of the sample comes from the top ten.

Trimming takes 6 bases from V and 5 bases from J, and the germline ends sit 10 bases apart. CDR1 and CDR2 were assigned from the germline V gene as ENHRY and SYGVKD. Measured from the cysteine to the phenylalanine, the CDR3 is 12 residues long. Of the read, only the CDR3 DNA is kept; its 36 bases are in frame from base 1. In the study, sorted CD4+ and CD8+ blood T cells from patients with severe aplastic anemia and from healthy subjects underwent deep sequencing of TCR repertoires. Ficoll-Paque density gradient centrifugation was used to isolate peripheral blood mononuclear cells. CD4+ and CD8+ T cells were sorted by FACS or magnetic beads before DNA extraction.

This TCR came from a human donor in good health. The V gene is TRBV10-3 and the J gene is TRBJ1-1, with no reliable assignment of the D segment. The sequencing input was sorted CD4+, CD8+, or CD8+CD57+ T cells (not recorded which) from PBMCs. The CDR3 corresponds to CAISDEVTEAFF. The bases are TGTGCCATCAGCGATGAGGTAACTGAAGCTTTCTTT.